Listed here is a single TCR beta chain. Its target is not known. From the 120-subject validation cohort, which was separate from the roughly 630-subject first cohort, the donors were drawn. Some clones are missing from TCRdb's copy, which holds only in-frame ones; the method was immunoSEQ multiplex PCR. The sample carries 150,000 to 200,000 clones, 86% recorded once. The sample belongs to a study of cytomegalovirus exposure and HLA in healthy donors. As for the study in general: The 130 or so validation repertoires, a later analysis reported, used the same platform as the 550 to 700 repertoires from the first cohort. General study points: Reported performance of the classifier showed diagnosis of cytomegalovirus status with high specificity and sensitivity. Altogether, 150 to 200 TCR beta chains were recorded as cytomegalovirus-associated.

Per germline, CDR1 LGHNA and CDR2 YSLEER. There are 15 residues in the CDR3. V was shortened by 4 bases and J by 2 bases, with 12 bases between the two germline ends. Sequenced input: PBMCs. The chain joins TRBV4-3 to TRBJ2-1, with a weak D call TRBD1 (6 bases). The clonotype was recovered from a man aged 25-40 years in good health and CMV-seropositive. The CDR3 DNA sequence: TGCGCCAGCAGCCTTGACAGGCTCCCCTACAATGAGCAGTTCTTC. Translated: CASSLDRLPYNEQFF.